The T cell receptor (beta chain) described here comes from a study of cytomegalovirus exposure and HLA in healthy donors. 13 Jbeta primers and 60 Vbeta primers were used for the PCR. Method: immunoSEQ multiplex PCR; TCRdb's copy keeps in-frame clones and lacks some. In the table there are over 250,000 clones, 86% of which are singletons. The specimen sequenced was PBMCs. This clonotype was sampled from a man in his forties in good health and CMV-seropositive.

The CDR3 reads CASLSSGQLNTEAFF. DNA of the CDR3: TGTGCCAGCCTCAGTTCGGGACAACTGAACACTGAAGCTTTCTTT. V gene TRBV5-4 combines with J gene TRBJ1-1, with D maybe TRBD1 (6 bases). In germline, CDR1 is SGHNT, CDR2 YYREEE (reference sequence). The CDR3 runs 15 residues. Trimming removed 7 bases from V and 0 bases from J, with 16 bases in between.